This is a list of T cell receptor beta chains from one sample in a study of blood T cell repertoires in COVID-19. TCRdb's table, derived via immunoSEQ multiplex PCR, lists solely in-frame clones and lacks some. The sample has roughly 150,000 clones; approximately 80% are singletons. The sample was peripheral blood. The receptors shown here come from a woman in her forties or fifties with acute or convalescent COVID-19. Both conserved end residues are trimmed from each CDR3.

TRBV1	TRBJ1-6	TSTDSPLH
TRBV7-2	TRBJ2-2	ASSPTLAGAAGELF
TRBV25-1	TRBJ2-1	ASSAGLAGVNEQF
TRBV10-3	TRBJ2-7	AISLDGLYEQY
TRBV28	TRBJ1-4	ASSSGAPNEKLF
TRBV6-5	TRBJ1-1	ASSFSRGMNTEAF
TRBV25-1	TRBJ2-3	ASLARADTQY
TRBV7-8	TRBJ2-7	ASSYREDEQY
TRBV13	TRBJ1-2	ASSHRGQGAFGYT
TRBV6-6	TRBJ1-5	ATGTGEVGNQPQH
TRBV28	TRBJ1-1	ASSLALKKAF
TRBV28	TRBJ1-1	ASSPYGQGRVGTEAF
TRBV3-1/TRBV3-2	TRBJ2-3	ASSQVLAGVTDTQY
TRBV5-1	TRBJ2-5	ASRGLVVETQY
TRBV9	TRBJ1-1	ASTGGAENTEAF
TRBV18	TRBJ1-2	ASSPVTGEAYGYT
TRBV9	TRBJ1-2	ASSVVQGGYT
TRBV20-1	TRBJ1-1	SAQGAEAF
TRBV6-6	TRBJ1-5	ASSSSGQALRQPQH
TRBV6-2/TRBV6-3	TRBJ1-2	ASSLDRASGYT
TRBV7-9	TRBJ1-4	ASSHPGEGLL
TRBV27	TRBJ2-7	ASSFVGGYEQY
TRBV6-6	TRBJ1-4	ASRPRTGAGEKLF